These T cell receptor beta chains were read from a single sample in a study of identical twins. MiXCR was run by TCRdb on the 5' RACE reads, yielding one entry per CDR3 protein. The table shows roughly 690,000 distinct CDR3 sequences, with less than 25% occurring only once. The same specimen was also included in a second study, on T cells expressing NK-cell markers.

The source material was PBMCs. The receptors stem from a woman aged 18-29 years in good health. Both conserved end residues are part of each CDR3. A D gene is named only where the DNA matches it firmly. Clone size, where shown, is once, few, many, or a class for clones that have expanded.

clone_size j_call d_call v_call cdr3_nt cdr3_aa
NA TRBJ1-1 NA TRBV5-1 TGCGCCAGCACCCTGGCCGTGCGCGGGACTGAAGCTTTCTTT CASTLAVRGTEAFF
NA TRBJ2-1 NA TRBV6-1 TGTGCCAGCAGGAAGACAGGGAGGGGCGATGAGCAGTTCTTC CASRKTGRGDEQFF
few TRBJ2-6 NA TRBV15 TGTGCCACCAGCCGTCAAGGGGCGTCTGGGGCCAACGTCCTGACTTTC CATSRQGASGANVLTF
many TRBJ2-2 NA TRBV6-1 TGTGCCAGCAAGGGCGTCGTCCGTTCAAGGGTTGACAGGGAGCTGTTTTTT CASKGVVRSRVDRELFF
NA TRBJ2-1 TRBD1 TRBV4-3 TGCGCCAGCAGCCTAGGACAGGGGGCTGAGCAGTTCTTC CASSLGQGAEQFF
few TRBJ2-2 TRBD2 TRBV7-3 TGTGCCAGCAGCTTAAGACCCGGGACTAGCGGGGGGGAGAACACCGGGGAGCTGTTTTTT CASSLRPGTSGGENTGELFF
NA TRBJ2-7 NA TRBV12-3/TRBV12-4 TGTGCCAGCAGTTTATGGACTCCACCCTACGAGCAGTACTTC CASSLWTPPYEQYF
NA TRBJ2-1 TRBD1 TRBV13 TGTGCCAGCAGCACGAGGGACAGCCCTTCCTCAGGGCAGTTCTTC CASSTRDSPSSGQFF
NA TRBJ2-7 NA TRBV11-3 TGTGCCAGCAGCCTGGAGGCGGGGATTAGCGAGCAGTACTTC CASSLEAGISEQYF
few TRBJ1-4 TRBD1 TRBV4-1 TGCGCCAGCAGCCAAGATCCTCAGGGGGCGGCTAATGAAAAACTGTTTTTT CASSQDPQGAANEKLFF
NA TRBJ2-7 NA TRBV20-1 TGCAGTGCTAGGGCCGGAGGGATGTACTTC CSARAGGMYF
few TRBJ2-3 TRBD2 TRBV5-1 TGCGCCAGCAGCTTCGGGGCTAGCGGGAGAGATACGCAGTATTTT CASSFGASGRDTQYF
many TRBJ2-5 NA TRBV5-6 TGTGCCAGCAGCTTGGGGTTGATCGGAGAGACCCAGTACTTC CASSLGLIGETQYF
NA TRBJ2-4 NA TRBV4-3 TGCGCCAGCAGCCAGAGCAACCCGCAGGGAATAGCCAAAAACATTCAGTACTTC CASSQSNPQGIAKNIQYF
many TRBJ2-7 NA TRBV3-1 TGTGCCAGCAGCCAGCAGTTAGACGCCGGGCAGTACTTC CASSQQLDAGQYF
NA TRBJ1-6 NA TRBV10-3 TGTGCCATCAAACGCTTAGAGGTTTCACCCCTCCACTTT CAIKRLEVSPLHF
once TRBJ2-7 NA TRBV6-2/TRBV6-3 TGTGCCAGCAGTCTCAGGGCCAACGAGCAGTACTTC CASSLRANEQYF
few TRBJ2-1 TRBD2 TRBV6-5 TGTGCCAGCGGGACTAGGGCCCATGAGCAGTTCTTC CASGTRAHEQFF
NA TRBJ1-2 NA TRBV20-1 TGCAGTGCTAGAGAGACCAGGCCCTACTATGGCTACACCTTC CSARETRPYYGYTF
few TRBJ2-2 NA TRBV11-2 TGTGCCAGCAGCCGTTTAGCTTCGGGCGGGGAGCTGTTTTTT CASSRLASGGELFF
NA TRBJ2-7 NA TRBV5-1 TGCGCCAGCAGCTTGGGGGATCGGGCCAACTCCTACGAGCAGTACTTC CASSLGDRANSYEQYF
NA TRBJ2-7 TRBD1 TRBV29-1 TGCAGCGTTGCCCTTAACAGGGGCAACGAGCAGTACTTC CSVALNRGNEQYF
many TRBJ2-7 NA TRBV12-3/TRBV12-4 TGTGCCAGCAGCCGGAGCGGCGAGCAGTACTTC CASSRSGEQYF
NA TRBJ2-3 TRBD2 TRBV29-1 TGCAGCGGAACTAGCGGGGGTGGAGATACGCAGTATTTT CSGTSGGGDTQYF